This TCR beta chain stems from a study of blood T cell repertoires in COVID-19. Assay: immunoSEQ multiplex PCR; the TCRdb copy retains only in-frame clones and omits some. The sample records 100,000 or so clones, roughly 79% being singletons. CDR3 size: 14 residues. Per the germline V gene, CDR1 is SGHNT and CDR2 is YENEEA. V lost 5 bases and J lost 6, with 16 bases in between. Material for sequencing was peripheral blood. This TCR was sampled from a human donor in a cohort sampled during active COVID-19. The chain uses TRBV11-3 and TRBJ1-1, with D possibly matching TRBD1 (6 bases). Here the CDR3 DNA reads TGTGCCAGCAGCCGAACAGGGAGTGGCGCTGAAGCTTTCTTT. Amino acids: CASSRTGSGAEAFF. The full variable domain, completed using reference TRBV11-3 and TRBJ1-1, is EAGVVQSPRYKIIEKKQPVAFWCNPISGHNTLYWYLQNLGQGPELLIRYENEEAVDDSQLPKDRFSAERLKGVDSTLKIQPAELGDSAVYLCASSRTGSGAEAFFGQGTRLTVV.